This T cell receptor beta chain was obtained from a study of blood T cell repertoires in COVID-19. As originally analysed: Amplification with reference gene primers provided the estimates of nucleated cell counts. TCRdb keeps only in-frame clones here, not all; method: immunoSEQ multiplex PCR. V, J and clone size are taken as reported in that table, and D and trimming were inferred from the DNA itself. The table lists 100,000 to 150,000 clones, roughly 88% of them singletons, with 10% to 13% in the top ten. V was shortened by 0 bases and J by 7 bases, with 18 bases between the two germline ends. The CDR3 sequence is 16 residues long. Germline lookup yields CDR1 LGHNA and CDR2 YNFKEQ.

This clonotype was obtained from a man aged 50 or older with acute or convalescent COVID-19. The rearrangement joins TRBV4-2 to TRBJ1-2; a weak D match, TRBD1 (5 bases). Source material: peripheral blood. CDR3 amino acids: CASSQDPQGDSGGYTF. The CDR3 DNA reads as TGTGCCAGCAGCCAAGACCCGCAGGGCGACTCGGGTGGCTACACCTTC.